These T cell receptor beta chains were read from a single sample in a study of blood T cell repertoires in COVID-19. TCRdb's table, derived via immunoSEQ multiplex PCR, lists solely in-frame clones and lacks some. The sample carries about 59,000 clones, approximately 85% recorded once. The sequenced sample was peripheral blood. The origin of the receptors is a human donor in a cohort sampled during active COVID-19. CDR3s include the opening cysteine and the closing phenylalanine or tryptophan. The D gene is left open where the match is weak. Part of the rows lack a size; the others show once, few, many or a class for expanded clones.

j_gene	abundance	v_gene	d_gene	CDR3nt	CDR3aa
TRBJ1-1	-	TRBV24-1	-	TGTGCCACCAGTGACCTACTTGGGAACACTGAAGCTTTCTTT	CATSDLLGNTEAFF
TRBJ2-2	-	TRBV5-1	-	TGCGCCAGCAGCTTTGAGACAGCGAACACCGGGGAGCTGTTTTTT	CASSFETANTGELFF
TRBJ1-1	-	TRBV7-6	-	TGTGCCAGCAGCACAGGGAACACTGAAGCTTTCTTT	CASSTGNTEAFF
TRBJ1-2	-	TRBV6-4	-	TGTGCCAGCAGTGACTCGATTAACAGACGAACGAACTATGGCTACACCTTC	CASSDSINRRTNYGYTF
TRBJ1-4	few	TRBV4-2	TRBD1	TGTGCCAGCAGCCAAGATCGCGGCCAATACAGGGGAAGGTTATTTGGGGTTAGAAATGAAAAACTGTTTTTT	CASSQDRGQYRGRLFGVRNEKLFF
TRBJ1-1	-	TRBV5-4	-	TGTGCCAGCAGCTTGCAGGGGTACACTGAAGCTTTCTTT	CASSLQGYTEAFF
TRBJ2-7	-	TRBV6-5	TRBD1	TGTGCCAGCAGGTACTCCGGGACAGGGAGGTACGAGCAGTACTTC	CASRYSGTGRYEQYF
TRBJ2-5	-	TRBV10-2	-	TGCGCCAGCAGTGAGACCGGCGGGGAAGAGACCCAGTACTTC	CASSETGGEETQYF
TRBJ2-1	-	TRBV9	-	TGTGCCAGCAGCGTAGGGACAGTTAATGAGCAGTTCTTC	CASSVGTVNEQFF
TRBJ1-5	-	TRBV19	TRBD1	TGTGCCAGTAGTAAAGGACAGGGGCGCAATCAGCCCCAGCATTTT	CASSKGQGRNQPQHF
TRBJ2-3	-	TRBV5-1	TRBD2	TGCGCCAGCAGCTTGACAGCGGGGGGACCAGATACGCAGTATTTT	CASSLTAGGPDTQYF
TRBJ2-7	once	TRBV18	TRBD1	TGTGCCAGCTCACCGGACAGGGCAGGGCAGTACTTC	CASSPDRAGQYF
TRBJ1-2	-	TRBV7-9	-	TGTGCCAGCAGCTCCAGCGTTCTGGACTATGGCTACACCTTC	CASSSSVLDYGYTF
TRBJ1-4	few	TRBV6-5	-	TGTGCCAGCAGTCCCTCCAGGGGTTGGGATGAAAAACTGTTTTTT	CASSPSRGWDEKLFF
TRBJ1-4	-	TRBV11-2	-	TGTGCCAGCAGCTCTCCGACAGGTGCTGAAAAACTGTTTTTT	CASSSPTGAEKLFF
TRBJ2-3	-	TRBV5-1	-	TGCGCCAGCAGCCCTCGGACACTACTCACAGATACGCAGTATTTT	CASSPRTLLTDTQYF
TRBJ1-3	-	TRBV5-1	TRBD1	TGCGCCAGCAGCCGTGGGACAGGGGGCTCTGGAAACACCATATATTTT	CASSRGTGGSGNTIYF
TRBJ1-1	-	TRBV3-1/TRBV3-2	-	TGTGCCAGCAGCCAAGAAGCGGGGGGCGGCACTGAAGCTTTCTTT	CASSQEAGGGTEAFF
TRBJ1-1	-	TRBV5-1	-	TGCGCCAGCACCGACGGGGGTATGTGGACTGAAGCTTTCTTT	CASTDGGMWTEAFF
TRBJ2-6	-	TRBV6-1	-	TGTGCCAGCAGTGAATGGGGGGCTGGGGCCAACGTCCTGACTTTC	CASSEWGAGANVLTF
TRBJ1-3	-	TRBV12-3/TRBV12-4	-	TGTGCCAGCAGGAGGAGCTCTGGAAACACCATATATTTT	CASRRSSGNTIYF
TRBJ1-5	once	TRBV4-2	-	TGTGCCAGCAGCCAAGATTCGGGGGGCAATCAGCCCCAGCATTTT	CASSQDSGGNQPQHF
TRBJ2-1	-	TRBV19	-	TGTGCCAGTAGTACAACTAGCAGTTACAATGAGCAGTTCTTC	CASSTTSSYNEQFF
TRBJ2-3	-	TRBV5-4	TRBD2	TGTGCCAGCAGCCGAACTAGCGGGGGAGGCGGAGATACGCAGTATTTT	CASSRTSGGGGDTQYF
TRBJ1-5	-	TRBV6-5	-	TGTGCCAGCAGTCATACAGGAGTATACAATCAGCCCCAGCATTTT	CASSHTGVYNQPQHF
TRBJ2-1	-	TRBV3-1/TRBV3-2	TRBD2	TGTGCCAGCAGCCCTGGGGTTAGCGGGGGGACCTACAATGAGCAGTTCTTC	CASSPGVSGGTYNEQFF
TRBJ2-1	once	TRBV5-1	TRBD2	TGCGCCAGCAGCTTGGATGGGACTAGCGGGGTGAATGAGCAGTTCTTC	CASSLDGTSGVNEQFF
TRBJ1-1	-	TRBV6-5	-	TGTGCCAGCAGACGCGACGGGCAGGGAAACACTGAAGCTTTCTTT	CASRRDGQGNTEAFF
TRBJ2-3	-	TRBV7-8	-	TGTGCCAGCAGCATACGGGACTCCCGCTCGGCAGATACGCAGTATTTT	CASSIRDSRSADTQYF
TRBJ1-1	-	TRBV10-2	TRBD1	TGCGCTGCGGCAGGGGGGCTAGTCACTGAAGCTTTCTTT	CAAAGGLVTEAFF
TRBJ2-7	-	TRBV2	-	TGTGCCAGCAGATCAGGGTACGAGCAGTACTTC	CASRSGYEQYF
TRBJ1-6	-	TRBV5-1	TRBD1	TGCGCCAGCAGCTTAGCCGGGACAGGGTTTGATTCACCCCTCCACTTT	CASSLAGTGFDSPLHF
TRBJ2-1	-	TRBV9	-	TGTGCCAGCAGCATGGGACTCGGGGACTACAATGAGCAGTTCTTC	CASSMGLGDYNEQFF
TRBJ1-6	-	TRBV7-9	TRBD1	TGTGCCAGCAGCCCGACAGGGAGCTCCTATAATTCACCCCTCCACTTT	CASSPTGSSYNSPLHF
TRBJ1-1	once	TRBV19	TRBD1	TGTGCCAGTAGTGCCCGGACAGGGGTGTACACTGAAGCTTTCTTT	CASSARTGVYTEAFF
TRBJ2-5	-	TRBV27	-	TGTGCCAGCAGTTTAAACTCCCAGGGTGGACAAGAGACCCAGTACTTC	CASSLNSQGGQETQYF
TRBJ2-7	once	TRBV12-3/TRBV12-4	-	TGTGCCAGCAGTTTAGGCGGCGAGCAGTACTTC	CASSLGGEQYF
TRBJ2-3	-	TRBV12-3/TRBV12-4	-	TGTGCCAGCAGTGGAGAGGCAGATACGCAGTATTTT	CASSGEADTQYF
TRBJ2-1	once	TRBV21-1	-	TGTGCCAGCAGCAAATCCCCGCCGACAGGTCACTTTGGCAATGAGCAGTTCTTC	CASSKSPPTGHFGNEQFF
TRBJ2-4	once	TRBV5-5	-	TGTGCCAGCAGTCACCTGGGACTCACCAAAAACATTCAGTACTTC	CASSHLGLTKNIQYF
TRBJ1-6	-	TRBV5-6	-	TGTGCCAGCAGCTTGGGCAGGGATTCACCCCTCCACTTT	CASSLGRDSPLHF
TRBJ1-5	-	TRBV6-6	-	TGTGCCAGCAGTCCCACCCAGAATAGCAATCAGCCCCAGCATTTT	CASSPTQNSNQPQHF
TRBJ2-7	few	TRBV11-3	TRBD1	TGTGCCAGCAGCTTAGAAGCTTGGGACAGGGGCTACGAGCAGTACTTC	CASSLEAWDRGYEQYF
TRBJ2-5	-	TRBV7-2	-	TGTGCCAGCAGCGGGGAGGGGGGCCCTCGGCAGACCCAGTACTTC	CASSGEGGPRQTQYF
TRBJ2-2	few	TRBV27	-	TGTGCCACCGGGGTATCCGGGGGGAACACCGGGGAGCTGTTTTTT	CATGVSGGNTGELFF
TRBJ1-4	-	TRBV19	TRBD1	TGTGCCAGTAGTCGACAGGGAACTGAAAAACTGTTTTTT	CASSRQGTEKLFF